A selection of T cell receptor beta chains follows, all from one sample in a study of blood T cell repertoires in COVID-19. Assay used: immunoSEQ multiplex PCR; TCRdb lists only in-frame clones, some missing. The sample consists of 100,000 to 150,000 clones, roughly four fifths of them appearing once. Input material: peripheral blood. These receptors all stem from a man aged 60 to 75 with acute or convalescent COVID-19. CDR3s include the opening cysteine and the closing phenylalanine or tryptophan. Each record gives: J gene, D gene, V gene, CDR3 protein. D genes are given only for firm matches.

>TRBJ2-6|NA|TRBV19
CASRDRSSGANVLTF
>TRBJ1-2|NA|TRBV12-3/TRBV12-4
CASRVRINYGYTF
>TRBJ2-7|TRBD1|TRBV29-1
CSVEIPGQGVVYEQYF
>TRBJ1-2|TRBD1|TRBV29-1
CSATLGQNYGYTF
>TRBJ1-2|NA|TRBV11-2
CASSSGQLANYGYTF
>TRBJ2-7|NA|TRBV30
CAWSVNIPPREQYF
>TRBJ1-1|NA|TRBV19
CASSPNWGPPEAFF
>TRBJ1-2|TRBD1|TRBV15
CATSSPGQSNYGYTF
>TRBJ1-1|NA|TRBV14
CASSQEFSGTEAFF
>TRBJ1-2|NA|TRBV10-2
CASRESGSANYGYTF
>TRBJ2-7|TRBD1|TRBV2
CASSRTGQGVGEQYF
>TRBJ2-7|TRBD2|TRBV24-1
CATSDFSSGFYEQYF
>TRBJ1-2|NA|TRBV13
CASSLRTGNYGYTF
>TRBJ1-2|NA|TRBV5-6
CASSQNPNRRYTF
>TRBJ1-2|NA|TRBV6-5
CASSRGGDYGYTF
>TRBJ1-2|NA|TRBV7-2
CASSPRQRNYGYTF
>TRBJ1-2|NA|TRBV21-1
CASSKGAQAKANYGYTF
>TRBJ1-1|NA|TRBV7-2
CASSLGHNTEAFF
>TRBJ1-6|TRBD1|TRBV7-2
CASSLRPPQGAVYSPLHF
>TRBJ1-5|NA|TRBV7-9
CASSPTDSNQPQHF
>TRBJ1-2|TRBD1|TRBV4-2
CASSQDKGQGPAGYTF
>TRBJ1-2|TRBD1|TRBV18
CASSPNDRAGYTF